The 9 T cell receptor beta chains given below trace back to one sample, sequenced in a study of OX40 agonist ivuxolimab in advanced cancers. The receptor library was made with the immunoSEQ multiplex PCR assay. TCRdb stores this immuneACCESS table with in-frame sequences only. Part of the clones is absent; in the studies checked, under half of the shortfall reflects unresolved V genes, and no reason is known for the rest. This sample gives around 60,000 clones in total; roughly 86% of them show up just once. The ten largest clones capture around 0.91% of the sample. The input for sequencing was CD4+ or CD8+ T cells sorted from blood, taken in a trial of the OX40 agonist ivuxolimab. Receptors originate from an adult with an advanced solid tumor such as melanoma, head and neck, liver or kidney cancer.

CDR3 protein: CASSQGQGGYEQYF. The CDR3 region has the DNA TGTGCCAGCAGCCAAGGACAGGGCGGGTACGAGCAGTACTTC. The chain recombines TRBV7-6 with TRBJ2-7, with 8 bases lining up with TRBD1. The germline V gene has CDR1 SGHVS and CDR2 FNYEAQ. The length of the CDR3 is 14 residues. V lost 5 bases to trimming and J lost 4 bases; unmatched junction nucleotides: 7.

The chain joins TRBV9 to TRBJ1-3; D ambiguous. CDR1 is SGDLS and CDR2 is YYNGEE in the germline V gene. CDR3 length: 15 residues. V lost 6 bases, J lost 0 bases, and 13 bases lay in between. Here the CDR3 DNA reads TGTGCCAGCATGCCCCGTGGCAGCTCTGGAAACACCATATATTTT. Its translation: CASMPRGSSGNTIYF. Together with reference TRBV9 and TRBJ1-3, the CDR3 gives the full variable domain: DSGVTQTPKHLITATGQRVTLRCSPRSGDLSVYWYQQSLDQGLQFLIQYYNGEERAKGNILERFSAQQFPDLHSELNLSSLELGDSALYFCASMPRGSSGNTIYFGEGSWLTVV.

Here the CDR3 DNA reads TGTGCCAGCTCACCACAGGGGCAGAATGAAAAACTGTTTTTT. Its translation: CASSPQGQNEKLFF. This chain connects TRBV18 to TRBJ1-4; D might be TRBD1 (5 bases). The CDR3 spans 14 residues. Germline assignment: CDR1 KGHSH and CDR2 LQKENI. V was cut by 1 base and J by 5 bases, with 8 bases left in between.

This chain links TRBV5-8 with TRBJ1-6; possibly TRBD1 for D (5 bases). V was shortened by 4 bases and J by 7 bases, with 15 bases between the two germline ends. The CDR3 has 15 amino acids. The V gene's germline CDR1 is SGHTS and CDR2 YDEGEE. CDR3 in DNA: TGTGCCAGCAGCCTGATCGGGACGGGGAATTCACCCCTCCACTTT. Translation gives CASSLIGTGNSPLHF.

This chain links TRBV6-5 with TRBJ2-2; D is possibly TRBD1 (5 bases). Trimming stripped 6 bases from V and 0 bases from J, with 11 bases between. The CDR3 runs to 15 residues. Per the germline V gene, CDR1 is MNHEY and CDR2 is SVGAGI. The CDR3 nucleotides read TGTGCCAGCAGGGTCTACAGGACGAACACCGGGGAGCTGTTTTTT. It is translated as CASRVYRTNTGELFF.

The rearrangement uses TRBV9 and TRBJ1-6, with 8 bases lining up with TRBD1. This CDR3 contains 12 residues. The J segment lost 8 bases and the V segment lost 7 bases, leaving 2 bases of the junction unmatched. Germline assignment: CDR1 SGDLS and CDR2 YYNGEE. For the CDR3, the DNA is TGTGCCAGCGGACAGGGTTATTCACCCCTCCACTTT. It translates to CASGQGYSPLHF.

The chain has TRBV14 and TRBJ1-4; D not certain. The CDR3 has 15 residues. Germline V CDR1 and CDR2: SGHDN, FVKESK. V gave up 0 bases and J gave up 0 bases, with 5 bases separating them. The CDR3 DNA follows: TGTGCCAGCAGCCAAGATTTCTCAACTAATGAAAAACTGTTTTTT. This translates into CASSQDFSTNEKLFF.

This chain links TRBV14 with TRBJ2-7; D unresolved. The CDR3 has 12 residues. Trimming shortened V by 3 bases and J by 0 bases, and 3 bases separated the two germline ends. In germline, CDR1 is SGHDN, CDR2 FVKESK. The CDR3 sequence is CASSQASYEQYF. The CDR3 bases are TGTGCCAGCAGCCAGGCCTCCTACGAGCAGTACTTC.

This clone is a singleton in its sample. The V call is TRBV5-6, the J call TRBJ1-5, with D maybe TRBD1 (5 bases). With 1 base removed from V and 7 bases from J, the gap between germline ends came to 12 bases. Germline CDR1 and CDR2: SGHDT and YYEEEE. The CDR3 is 14 residues long. CDR3 in amino acids: CASSLLGERQPQHF. The CDR3 coding sequence is TGTGCCAGCAGCTTGTTAGGGGAAAGACAGCCCCAGCATTTT.